What follows is one T cell receptor beta chain and its context. In the original processing: Cell counts per sample came from amplifying reference gene primers. Sequencing used immunoSEQ multiplex PCR; TCRdb keeps in-frame clones, though not all of them. V, J and clone size derive from that table, while D and trimming were established from the DNA sequence. The table includes 240,000 or so clones, roughly 90% detected once. The CDR3 sequence is 14 residues long. Germline-derived CDR1 and CDR2 are LGHNA and YSLEER. V was trimmed by 1 base and J by 3 bases, leaving 9 bases between them. Participants came from some 26 US areas, aged roughly 18 to 89 years. This entry is derived from a study of blood T cell repertoires in COVID-19. At the level of the study: Samples representing acute and convalescent COVID-19 were sourced from the United States, Italy and Spain.

The clonotype comes from a man aged 40-49 years who had recovered from COVID-19. J is TRBJ1-2 and V is TRBV4-3; D remains ambiguous. The sequencing input was PBMCs or T cells enriched from blood (not recorded which). The CDR3 spells CASSQGGRHYGYTF. DNA of the CDR3: TGCGCCAGCAGCCAAGGAGGTCGGCACTATGGCTACACCTTC.